Following are 19 T cell receptor beta chains from one sample sequenced in a study of cytomegalovirus exposure and HLA in healthy donors. Primers: 60 Vbeta forward and 13 Jbeta reverse. TCRdb's copy holds only in-frame clones and misses some; the assay was immunoSEQ multiplex PCR. Of under 200,000 clones listed, 79% are singletons. The specimen sequenced was PBMCs. Receptors were obtained from a woman aged 40 to 50 in good health and CMV-seronegative.

The chain joins TRBV27 to TRBJ1-5; possibly TRBD1 for D (5 bases). Germline-derived CDR1 and CDR2 are MNHEY and SMNVEV (reference sequence). V was pared by 5 bases and J by 7 bases, with 12 bases between. This CDR3 is 13 amino acids long. The CDR3 loop is CASSESGGQPQHF. CDR3 DNA: TGTGCCAGCAGTGAGAGCGGGGGACAGCCCCAGCATTTT.

The chain couples TRBV7-9 to TRBJ1-3, with D possibly being TRBD1 (6 bases). CDR1 is SEHNR and CDR2 is FQNEAQ in the germline V gene (reference sequence). Trimming stripped 5 bases from V and 4 bases from J, with 12 bases between. The CDR3 is made up of 14 amino acids. CDR3 sequence: CASSVTGPGNTIYF. CDR3 bases: TGTGCCAGCAGCGTCACAGGGCCCGGAAACACCATATATTTT.

J is TRBJ1-5 and V is TRBV4-3; D possibly corresponds to TRBD1 (5 bases). The CDR3 sequence is 16 residues long. The ends were cut back, 4 bases at V and 2 bases at J, with 15 bases in the middle. Germline CDR1 reads LGHNA; CDR2 reads YSLEER. In DNA, the CDR3 is TGCGCCAGCAGCCTTGGAGGGGTAAGCGGCAATCAGCCCCAGCATTTT. Its translation: CASSLGGVSGNQPQHF.

This clone was seen only once. The rearrangement links TRBV15 to TRBJ1-1; the match to TRBD1 covers 7 bases. The CDR3 is 14 residues long. After removal of 2 bases from V and 9 bases from J, the junction contained 9 bases not matched to a gene. Germline assignment: CDR1 LNHNV and CDR2 YYDKDF (reference sequence). The CDR3 spells CATSRTIGTEKAFF. The CDR3 nucleotides read TGTGCCACCAGCAGAACGATAGGGACAGAAAAAGCTTTCTTT.

This rearrangement joins TRBV5-6 to TRBJ1-5; the match to TRBD1 covers 8 bases. The CDR3 length is 14 residues. J lost 7 bases, V lost 3 bases, and 6 bases had no gene match. CDR1 and CDR2 from the germline V gene are SGHDT and YYEEEE. CDR3 region: CASSWAGGRQPQHF. For the CDR3, the DNA is TGTGCCAGCAGCTGGGCAGGGGGCAGGCAGCCCCAGCATTTT. The full variable domain, with the rest looked up from reference TRBV5-6 and TRBJ1-5, is DAGVTQSPTHLIKTRGQQVTLRCSPKSGHDTVSWYQQALGQGPQFIFQYYEEEERQRGNFPDRFSGHQFPNYSSELNVNALLLGDSALYLCASSWAGGRQPQHFGDGTRLSIL.

The chain links TRBV19 to TRBJ2-7; 10 nucleotides line up with TRBD1. The CDR3 length is 17 residues. The trim removed 6 bases at V and 2 bases at J, leaving 13 bases unmatched. Germline CDR1 is LNHDA and CDR2 is SQIVND (reference sequence). The CDR3 here is CASSPVTGQGSPYEQYF. The CDR3 nucleotides read TGTGCCAGTAGCCCAGTAACGGGACAGGGGAGTCCCTACGAGCAGTACTTC. The full variable domain, its missing parts supplied by reference TRBV19 and TRBJ2-7, is DGGITQSPKYLFRKEGQNVTLSCEQNLNHDAMYWYRQDPGQGLRLIYYSQIVNDFQKGDIAEGYSVSREKKESFPLTVTSAQKNPTAFYLCASSPVTGQGSPYEQYFGPGTRLTVT.

The rearrangement links TRBV13 to TRBJ1-1, with 8 positions matching TRBD1. This CDR3 is built from 15 residues. Germline loops: CDR1 PRHDT, CDR2 FYEKMQ (reference sequence). V shed 6 bases, J shed 0 bases, and the junction held 6 bases outside the gene matches. In DNA, the CDR3 is TGTGCCAGCAGGGATTCAGGGGGCCTGAACACTGAAGCTTTCTTT. Its protein is CASRDSGGLNTEAFF.

The rearrangement joins TRBV5-1 to TRBJ1-3, with a weak D call TRBD1 (5 bases). CDR3 length equals 16 residues. V was clipped by 0 bases and J by 0 bases, with 10 bases between them. In germline, CDR1 is SGHRS, CDR2 YFSETQ. Here the CDR3 DNA reads TGCGCCAGCAGCTTGGGCCAGGGAGGCTCTGGAAACACCATATATTTT. Translation gives CASSLGQGGSGNTIYF. The complete variable domain, with remaining parts taken from reference TRBV5-1 and TRBJ1-3, reads KAGVTQTPRYLIKTRGQQVTLSCSPISGHRSVSWYQQTPGQGLQFLFEYFSETQRNKGNFPGRFSGRQFSNSRSEMNVSTLELGDSALYLCASSLGQGGSGNTIYFGEGSWLTVV.

This rearrangement joins TRBV6-6 to TRBJ1-2, with no clear D. The CDR3 covers 12 residues. The V end was cut by 11 bases, the J end by 6 bases, with 16 bases between. Looked up from germline, CDR1 is MNHNY and CDR2 is SVGAGI (reference sequence). The CDR3: CAVALKEDGYTF. DNA of the CDR3: TGTGCCGTGGCCTTAAAGGAGGATGGCTACACCTTC.

The chain has TRBV4-1 and TRBJ2-5, with 9 bases lining up with TRBD1. Near its end, the DNA agrees better with TRBJ2-7, so the J call may be wrong. The CDR3 is 17 amino acids. Germline V lookup: CDR1 MGHRA, CDR2 YSYEKL. This CDR3 reads CASSGGMTGGKSYEQYF. The CDR3 nucleotides read TGCGCCAGCAGCGGAGGAATGACAGGGGGTAAATCCTACGAGCAGTACTTC.

This chain uses TRBV5-4 with TRBJ2-3, with a tentative D call TRBD1 (6 bases). CDR1 and CDR2 (germline): SGHNT, YYREEE (reference sequence). V shed 0 bases and J shed 5 bases, with 10 bases lying between them. This CDR3 contains 14 residues. The CDR3 is CASSLDAGEDTQYF. CDR3 bases: TGTGCCAGCAGCTTGGACGCAGGGGAAGATACGCAGTATTTT.

The chain employs TRBV7-9 and TRBJ2-2; 8 bases match TRBD1. The ends lost 2 bases at V and 7 bases at J; junction bases unmatched: 12. Germline V gives CDR1 SEHNR, CDR2 FQNEAQ (reference sequence). This CDR3 is 17 amino acids long. CDR3 bases: TGTGCCAGCAGCTTATTAGGCAGCAGGGGGCGAGACGGGGAGCTGTTTTTT. Amino acids: CASSLLGSRGRDGELFF.

The J gene is TRBJ1-1, the V gene TRBV11-3; tentatively, D is TRBD1 (5 bases). CDR1 and CDR2 (germline): SGHNT, YENEEA. This CDR3 comprises 13 residues. V was trimmed by 0 bases and J by 5 bases, leaving 7 bases between them. The CDR3 DNA follows: TGTGCCAGCAGCTTAGAAAGGGGTACTGAAGCTTTCTTT. Translating gives CASSLERGTEAFF.

This chain links TRBV19 with TRBJ2-2; no clear D gene. This CDR3 has 10 amino acids. V lost 8 bases and J lost 6, with 4 bases in between. Germline-derived CDR1 and CDR2 are LNHDA and SQIVND (reference sequence). CDR3 in amino acids: CASSAGELFF. Written as DNA, the CDR3 is TGTGCCAGTTCCGCCGGGGAGCTGTTTTTT.

The chain links TRBV7-2 to TRBJ2-1; 9 bases are shared with TRBD2. The germline CDR1 and CDR2 sequences are SGHTA and FQGNSA. The CDR3 covers 17 residues. V was clipped by 1 base and J by 0 bases; unmatched bases: 4. The CDR3 region is CASSLEAGGVSYNEQFF. CDR3 DNA sequence: TGTGCCAGCAGCTTAGAAGCGGGGGGAGTCTCCTACAATGAGCAGTTCTTC. Full variable domain (outside the CDR3, taken from reference TRBV7-2 and TRBJ2-1): GAGVSQSPSNKVTEKGKDVELRCDPISGHTALYWYRQSLGQGLEFLIYFQGNSAPDKSGLPSDRFSAERTGGSVSTLTIQRTQQEDSAVYLCASSLEAGGVSYNEQFFGPGTRLTVL.

This chain connects TRBV7-9 to TRBJ1-6, with D perhaps matching TRBD1 (5 bases). Germline CDR1 SEHNR, CDR2 FQNEAQ (reference sequence). V was shortened by 1 base and J by 0 bases, with 16 bases between the two germline ends. The CDR3 has 19 amino acids. CDR3 nucleotide sequence: TGTGCCAGCAGCTTAGTTATTGAATGGGGGGGCTCCTATAATTCACCCCTCCACTTT. Translated: CASSLVIEWGGSYNSPLHF.

The V and J genes are TRBV20-1 and TRBJ1-1, with no clear D. This CDR3 has 11 residues. Trimming took 7 bases from V and 2 from J, leaving 8 bases between them. Germline CDR1 reads DFQATT; CDR2 reads SNEGSKA (reference sequence). For the CDR3, the DNA is TGCAGTGTAATAGTAAACACTGAAGCTTTCTTT. This codes for CSVIVNTEAFF.

This clone was observed a few times. V gene TRBV20-1 combines with J gene TRBJ2-7; 8 bases map to TRBD1. The CDR3 is 11 amino acids. After removal of 6 bases from V and 6 bases from J, the junction contained 4 bases not matched to a gene. The germline V gene has CDR1 DFQATT and CDR2 SNEGSKA (reference sequence). As DNA, the CDR3 is TGCAGTGCGGGACAGGTGGGCGAGCAGTACTTC. Amino acid sequence: CSAGQVGEQYF.

This chain connects TRBV27 to TRBJ2-1; D might be TRBD2 (5 bases). This CDR3 spans 16 amino acids. The V end lost 0 bases, the J end lost 9 bases, and 18 bases lay between the germline ends. The germline CDR1 and CDR2 sequences are MNHEY and SMNVEV (reference sequence). CDR3 amino acids: CASSLSRDTRRSEQFF. CDR3 sequence (DNA): TGTGCCAGCAGTTTATCGAGGGATACTAGGCGCAGTGAGCAGTTCTTC.